These 32 T cell receptor beta chains share one sample of origin, sequenced in a study of CD8+ T cells in alopecia areata. The treatment was: oral pan-JAK inhibitor, 5-10 mg twice daily. Extracted RNA was reverse transcribed into cDNA, the sequencing template. Measured with immunoSEQ multiplex PCR; TCRdb has only the in-frame clones, and not every one. The data contain more than 100,000 clones, 50% to 55% of them singletons. Material: CD4+ T cells sorted from blood, obtained at week 4, from a patient treated with tofacitinib. The receptors come from a human donor with alopecia areata.

The V and J genes are TRBV18 and TRBJ2-7; D uncertain. Trimming removed 6 bases at V and 3 bases at J, with 6 bases between. Germline lookup yields CDR1 KGHSH and CDR2 LQKENI. The CDR3 has 11 amino acids. The CDR3 spells CASSVDYEQYF. The CDR3 DNA reads as TGTGCCAGCTCGGTAGACTACGAGCAGTACTTC.

The V gene is TRBV5-1, the J gene TRBJ1-1; 7 bases fit TRBD1. Germline V gene sequence: CDR1 SGHRS, CDR2 YFSETQ. The CDR3 totals 14 residues. J was trimmed by 2 bases and V by 1 base; bases with no gene match: 2. The CDR3 loop is CASSLYRGNTEAFF. DNA for the CDR3: TGCGCCAGCAGCTTGTACAGGGGAAACACTGAAGCTTTCTTT.

V and J are TRBV30 and TRBJ1-2; D is ambiguous. Trimming cost V 4 bases and J 0 bases, with 12 bases left between them. This CDR3 region has 14 residues. The V gene's germline CDR1 is GTSNPN and CDR2 SVGIG (reference sequence). The CDR3 is CAWTDGIANYGYTF. Written as DNA, the CDR3 is TGTGCCTGGACGGACGGGATTGCTAACTATGGCTACACCTTC.

V and J are TRBV30 and TRBJ2-1; TRBD1 aligns across 9 bases. The CDR3 sequence is 14 residues long. With 8 bases clipped from V and 1 base from J, the junction kept 6 bases outside the gene matches. The germline V gene encodes CDR1 GTSNPN and CDR2 SVGIG (reference sequence). CDR3 protein: CAGGQGGSYNEQFF. In DNA form, the CDR3 reads TGTGCCGGGGGACAGGGTGGTTCCTACAATGAGCAGTTCTTC.

This chain links TRBV30 with TRBJ1-5; no reliable D call. This CDR3 comprises 13 residues. The germline CDR1 and CDR2 sequences are GTSNPN and SVGIG (reference sequence). Trimming shortened V by 2 bases and J by 3 bases, and 8 bases separated the two germline ends. The CDR3 is CAWSLKFNQPQHF. The CDR3 coding sequence is TGTGCCTGGAGTCTGAAGTTCAATCAGCCCCAGCATTTT.

V gene TRBV29-1 combines with J gene TRBJ2-5; 8 bases are a match to TRBD1. The ends lost 4 bases at V and 3 bases at J; junction bases unmatched: 4. Per germline, CDR1 SQVTM and CDR2 ANQGSEA. This CDR3 comprises 13 residues. The CDR3 nucleotides read TGCAGCGTTGCTGGACAGGGTAAAGAGACCCAGTACTTC. It is translated as CSVAGQGKETQYF. The full variable domain, in which reference TRBV29-1 and TRBJ2-5 provide the parts outside the CDR3, is SAVISQKPSRDICQRGTSLTIQCQVDSQVTMMFWYRQQPGQSLTLIATANQGSEATYESGFVIDKFPISRPNLTFSTLTVSNMSPEDSSIYLCSVAGQGKETQYFGPGTRLLVL.

This chain joins TRBV2 and TRBJ2-1; unclear D gene. The germline CDR1 and CDR2 sequences are SNHLY and FYNNEI. V was shortened by 3 bases and J by 0 bases, with 9 bases between the two germline ends. This CDR3 has 15 amino acids. The CDR3, as DNA: TGTGCCAGCAGTGAGGATAAGAGCTCCTACAATGAGCAGTTCTTC. Amino acid sequence: CASSEDKSSYNEQFF.

The chain carries TRBV7-3 and TRBJ2-6; a weak D match, TRBD1 (6 bases). V lost 3 bases and J lost 2, with 17 bases in between. Germline CDR1 SGHTA, CDR2 FQGTGA. CDR3 size: 18 residues. Here the CDR3 reads CASSFSLAGAPGANVLTF. In nucleotides, the CDR3 is TGTGCCAGCAGCTTTTCCCTCGCAGGGGCACCTGGGGCCAACGTCCTGACTTTC.

The chain carries TRBV5-1 and TRBJ2-5; D unresolved. Germline V gene data show CDR1 as SGHRS and CDR2 as YFSETQ. The CDR3 has 14 amino acids. The V and J ends lost 3 bases and 5 bases respectively, with 14 bases between them. CDR3 in amino acids: CASSSRTVGETQYF. CDR3 nucleotides: TGCGCCAGCAGCTCCAGGACGGTGGGGGAGACCCAGTACTTC.

The chain joins TRBV7-9 to TRBJ1-2, with D hard to call. Per germline, CDR1 SEHNR and CDR2 FQNEAQ (reference sequence). V dropped 2 bases and J dropped 1 base, with 17 bases sitting between them. The CDR3 totals 17 residues. The chain's CDR3 is CASSLHASGIDNYGYTF. The CDR3 nucleotides are TGTGCCAGCAGCTTACACGCATCGGGCATAGATAACTATGGCTACACCTTC.

The V and J genes are TRBV10-3 and TRBJ2-3; D ambiguous. The CDR3 has 12 amino acids. Germline V gene sequence: CDR1 ENHRY, CDR2 SYGVKD. Trimming removed 11 bases at V and 2 bases at J, with 11 bases between. CDR3 amino acids: CAVGGATDTQYF. The CDR3 nucleotides read TGTGCCGTGGGTGGAGCCACAGATACGCAGTATTTT.

J is TRBJ2-1 and V is TRBV13; 7 nucleotides agree with TRBD1. The CDR3 runs 20 residues. The V gene's germline CDR1 is PRHDT and CDR2 FYEKMQ (reference sequence). V gave up 2 bases and J gave up 3 bases; unmatched junction bases: 19. The CDR3 here is CASSLLTPLQGSPLYNEQFF. The CDR3 nucleotides read TGTGCCAGCAGCTTACTTACCCCTCTACAGGGGTCTCCCCTCTACAATGAGCAGTTCTTC. The entire variable domain, with the rest obtained from reference TRBV13 and TRBJ2-1, is as follows: AAGVIQSPRHLIKEKRETATLKCYPIPRHDTVYWYQQGPGQDPQFLISFYEKMQSDKGSIPDRFSAQQFSDYHSELNMSSLELGDSALYFCASSLLTPLQGSPLYNEQFFGPGTRLTVL.

This clone was seen only a few times. V is TRBV29-1 and J is TRBJ2-1, with TRBD1 as a possible D gene (6 bases). There are 14 residues in the CDR3. V was shortened by 7 bases and J by 6 bases, with 19 bases between the two germline ends. Germline CDR1 reads SQVTM; CDR2 reads ANQGSEA. The CDR3 sequence: CSAARQARVNEQFF. CDR3 nucleotide sequence: TGCAGCGCCGCAAGACAGGCCCGAGTCAATGAGCAGTTCTTC.

This clone was seen only a few times. The CDR3 sequence: CSGVGTGLGEQYF. Written as DNA, the CDR3 is TGCAGCGGCGTCGGGACAGGGCTTGGCGAGCAGTACTTC. The chain links TRBV29-1 to TRBJ2-7; 9 nucleotides agree with TRBD1. From germline, CDR1 is SQVTM and CDR2 ANQGSEA. The CDR3 spans 13 residues. V gave up 7 bases and J gave up 6 bases; unmatched junction bases: 10.

The chain is built from TRBV5-4 and TRBJ1-6; 9 bases are a match to TRBD1. Germline V gene lookup returns CDR1 SGHNT and CDR2 YYREEE (reference sequence). This CDR3 has 17 residues. Trimming took 5 bases from V and 4 from J; bases not matched to a gene: 10. The CDR3 region is CASRPSDRGPYNSPLHF. DNA of the CDR3: TGTGCCAGCAGACCTTCGGACAGGGGCCCTTATAATTCACCCCTCCACTTT.

This sequence joins TRBV25-1 and TRBJ1-2; TRBD1 matches at 9 bases. With V trimmed by 3 bases and J by 8 bases, 10 bases remained unmatched. Germline CDR1 is MGHDK and CDR2 is SYGVNS. This CDR3 comprises 15 residues. This CDR3 reads CASSDAGTGIQGYTF. Written as DNA, the CDR3 is TGTGCCAGCAGTGATGCCGGGACAGGGATTCAAGGCTACACCTTC.

J is TRBJ2-5 and V is TRBV25-1, with D perhaps TRBD1 (6 bases). Trimming removed 0 bases from V and 5 bases from J, with 10 bases in between. CDR3 length equals 14 residues. Germline CDR1 is MGHDK and CDR2 is SYGVNS. The CDR3 coding sequence is TGTGCCAGCAGTGAATATAGGGACACGGAGACCCAGTACTTC. Translated: CASSEYRDTETQYF.

This clone has more than one count but fewer than ten. Other DNA sequences within the sample encode an identical CDR3. This chain uses TRBV5-1 with TRBJ1-6, with 9 bases aligning to TRBD1. This CDR3 contains 14 residues. Trimming removed 4 bases from V and 8 bases from J; junction bases left unmatched: 4. Germline V lookup: CDR1 SGHRS, CDR2 YFSETQ. CDR3 sequence reads: CASSPGQGDSPLHF. CDR3 nucleotide sequence: TGCGCCAGCAGCCCGGGACAGGGAGATTCACCCCTCCACTTT.

A word on this clone: Additional DNA sequences in this sample encode the identical CDR3. The rearrangement links TRBV30 to TRBJ1-2, with D unclear. The V and J ends lost 0 bases and 5 bases respectively, with 7 bases between them. Germline assignment: CDR1 GTSNPN and CDR2 SVGIG (reference sequence). There are 12 residues in the CDR3. The DNA of the CDR3 is TGTGCCTGGAGTGTGTCTGGGTATGGCTACACCTTC. Translation: CAWSVSGYGYTF. Full variable domain (outside the CDR3, taken from reference TRBV30 and TRBJ1-2): SQTIHQWPATLVQPVGSPLSLECTVEGTSNPNLYWYRQAAGRGLQLLFYSVGIGQISSEVPQNLSASRPQDRQFILSSKKLLLSDSGFYLCAWSVSGYGYTFGSGTRLTVV.

V usage is TRBV5-1 and J usage is TRBJ2-7, with 7 bases matching TRBD2. V lost 0 bases to trimming and J lost 5 bases; unmatched junction nucleotides: 8. CDR3 size: 15 residues. In germline, CDR1 is SGHRS, CDR2 YFSETQ. CDR3 bases: TGCGCCAGCAGCTTGGTGAAGCGGGAAGGCGACGAGCAGTACTTC. This codes for CASSLVKREGDEQYF.

CDR3 loop: CASSRTGGENQPQHF. For the CDR3, the DNA is TGTGCCAGCAGCCGCACTGGTGGGGAGAATCAGCCCCAGCATTTT. The rearrangement links TRBV7-9 to TRBJ1-5; D gene unclear. Germline CDR1 and CDR2: SEHNR and FQNEAQ (reference sequence). Deletions cut 5 bases from V and 4 bases from J, with 15 bases between. This CDR3 contains 15 residues. Full variable domain (rest looked up from reference TRBV7-9 and TRBJ1-5): DTGVSQNPRHKITKRGQNVTFRCDPISEHNRLYWYRQTLGQGPEFLTYFQNEAQLEKSRLLSDRFSAERPKGSFSTLEIQRTEQGDSAMYLCASSRTGGENQPQHFGDGTRLSIL.

The CDR3 nucleotides are TGTGCCTGGAGTGGGGGGAGCGTCAATGAGCAGTTCTTC. Protein: CAWSGGSVNEQFF. This chain links TRBV30 with TRBJ2-1, with D perhaps assigned TRBD1 or TRBD2 (5 bases each). This CDR3 region has 13 residues. The germline gives CDR1 GTSNPN, CDR2 SVGIG (reference sequence). The germline V and J ends were trimmed by 1 base and 6 bases, with 10 bases remaining between them.

The chain links TRBV29-1 to TRBJ1-1, with a possible D match to TRBD1 (5 bases). The germline CDR1 and CDR2 sequences are SQVTM and ANQGSEA. The V end was cut by 5 bases, the J end by 6 bases, with 13 bases between. The CDR3 has 12 residues. Written as DNA, the CDR3 is TGCAGCGTTTATCAGGGTGGCGCTGAAGCTTTCTTT. Its translation: CSVYQGGAEAFF.

This clone was counted a few times. This rearrangement joins TRBV7-2 to TRBJ1-2; unclear D gene. The CDR3 has 14 amino acids. The germline gives CDR1 SGHTA, CDR2 FQGNSA. Trimming took 7 bases from V and 0 from J, leaving 12 bases between them. The CDR3, as DNA: TGTGCCAGCACCCCGAAGGGAGCTAACTATGGCTACACCTTC. It specifies CASTPKGANYGYTF.

The chain has TRBV7-3 and TRBJ2-5; D may be TRBD1 (6 bases). Germline V lookup: CDR1 SGHTA, CDR2 FQGTGA. This CDR3 has 17 residues. V gave up 0 bases and J gave up 4 bases, with 18 bases separating them. The CDR3 loop is CASSLTGSTGGLETQYF. The DNA of the CDR3 is TGTGCCAGCAGCTTAACGGGGAGCACTGGGGGCCTAGAGACCCAGTACTTC.

This CDR3 is CSVGEYYGYTF. The CDR3 coding sequence is TGCAGCGTCGGAGAATACTATGGCTACACCTTC. The chain carries TRBV29-1 and TRBJ1-2, with D uncertain. Germline-derived CDR1 and CDR2 are SQVTM and ANQGSEA. The CDR3 sequence is 11 residues long. V was clipped by 6 bases and J by 3 bases, with 8 bases between them.

The chain has TRBV6-5 and TRBJ1-1, with TRBD1 as a possible D gene (5 bases). Germline CDR1 reads MNHEY; CDR2 reads SVGAGI. Trimming left V 6 bases short and J 0 bases short, with 14 bases between. The CDR3 is 15 amino acids. This CDR3 is CASRLGPRMNTEAFF. The CDR3 bases are TGTGCCAGCAGGTTGGGACCGAGAATGAACACTGAAGCTTTCTTT.

The J gene is TRBJ1-2, the V gene TRBV2, with D unresolved. Germline CDR1 SNHLY, CDR2 FYNNEI. Trimming shortened V by 7 bases and J by 2 bases, and 11 bases separated the two germline ends. The CDR3 has 13 amino acids. The CDR3 is CASNALGNYGYTF. In DNA form, the CDR3 reads TGTGCCAGCAATGCCCTGGGAAACTATGGCTACACCTTC.

The rearrangement uses TRBV2 and TRBJ2-3; either TRBD1 or TRBD2 may fit D (5 bases each). Germline-derived CDR1 and CDR2 are SNHLY and FYNNEI. The CDR3 is 14 amino acids. Deletions cut 11 bases from V and 2 bases from J, with 17 bases between. This CDR3 reads CAWGTGRNTDTQYF. The CDR3 region has the DNA TGTGCCTGGGGGACGGGGCGAAACACAGATACGCAGTATTTT.

This clone was detected only a few times. This chain joins TRBV7-9 and TRBJ2-3; 8 positions match TRBD1. The CDR3 runs to 16 residues. The germline gives CDR1 SEHNR, CDR2 FQNEAQ (reference sequence). With V trimmed by 3 bases and J by 3 bases, 8 bases remained unmatched. CDR3 residues: CASSFPTGVRTDTQYF. The CDR3 bases are TGTGCCAGCAGCTTTCCGACAGGGGTGAGAACAGATACGCAGTATTTT.

The rearrangement joins TRBV30 to TRBJ1-2, with TRBD1 matching 7 bases. The germline gives CDR1 GTSNPN, CDR2 SVGIG (reference sequence). The V gene end was trimmed by 1 base and the J gene end by 4 bases; junction bases not matched to a gene: 9. This CDR3 comprises 15 residues. The CDR3 reads CAWSGAGGLVYGYTF. The CDR3, as DNA: TGTGCCTGGAGTGGGGCAGGGGGTCTCGTCTATGGCTACACCTTC.

The rearrangement links TRBV6-1 to TRBJ1-2, with D perhaps TRBD1 (6 bases). From germline, CDR1 is MNHNS and CDR2 SASEGT. The CDR3 contains 13 residues. V was pared by 6 bases and J by 4 bases, with 12 bases between. The CDR3: CASSQGSGYGYTF. The CDR3 bases are TGTGCCAGCAGCCAGGGGTCGGGCTATGGCTACACCTTC.